Below, 8 T cell receptor beta chains from the same sample are listed, as sequenced in a study of blood T cell repertoires in COVID-19. TCRdb keeps only in-frame clones here, not all; method: immunoSEQ multiplex PCR. The sample consists of some 160,000 clones, 65% to 90% of them appearing once. The sequenced sample consisted of peripheral blood. Receptors originate from a human donor in a cohort sampled during active COVID-19.

The rearrangement joins TRBV7-9 to TRBJ1-3; a possible D gene is TRBD1 (6 bases). The germline V and J ends were trimmed by 3 bases and 4 bases, with 10 bases remaining between them. This CDR3 is built from 14 residues. The germline CDR1 and CDR2 sequences are SEHNR and FQNEAQ (reference sequence). CDR3 region: CASSLTGSGNTIYF. The CDR3, as DNA: TGTGCCAGCAGCTTGACAGGATCCGGAAACACCATATATTTT.

The genes are TRBV6-4 and TRBJ1-6; D not certain. Trimming left V 0 bases short and J 6 bases short, with 9 bases between. This CDR3 is built from 15 residues. Germline assignment: CDR1 MRHNA and CDR2 SNTAGT. The CDR3 reads CASSDSGSSNSPLHF. The CDR3 nucleotides read TGTGCCAGCAGTGACTCGGGCAGTTCTAATTCACCCCTCCACTTT.

The chain uses TRBV7-9 and TRBJ2-3; 10 bases agree with TRBD2. V was pared by 5 bases and J by 4 bases, with 9 bases of the junction left unmatched. This CDR3 comprises 16 residues. Germline CDR1 and CDR2: SEHNR and FQNEAQ (reference sequence). For the CDR3, the DNA is TGTGCCAGCAGCCGGAGCGGGGGGGCCTTGGCAGATACGCAGTATTTT. This translates into CASSRSGGALADTQYF.

This rearrangement joins TRBV4-3 to TRBJ2-5; 8 nucleotides line up with TRBD2. Germline V gives CDR1 LGHNA, CDR2 YSLEER. CDR3 length equals 15 residues. The J segment lost 5 bases and the V segment lost 1 base, leaving 6 bases of the junction unmatched. The CDR3 sequence is CASSQAAGAVETQYF. The CDR3 nucleotides read TGCGCCAGCAGCCAAGCAGCGGGGGCCGTGGAGACCCAGTACTTC.

This clone occurred a few times. CDR3: CASSLGGLATYEQYF. The CDR3 DNA is TGTGCCAGCAGCTTAGGGGGACTAGCCACTTACGAGCAGTACTTC. The chain uses TRBV11-2 and TRBJ2-7; TRBD2 agrees at 9 bases. Germline values: CDR1 SGHAT, CDR2 FQNNGV. The length of the CDR3 is 15 residues. V shed 1 base, J shed 4 bases, and the junction held 5 bases outside the gene matches.

The rearrangement links TRBV6-5 to TRBJ1-3, with 9 bases fitting TRBD1. The CDR3 length is 15 residues. V lost 5 bases and J lost 4; bases outside the gene matches: 6. Germline CDR1 is MNHEY and CDR2 is SVGAGI. DNA for the CDR3: TGTGCCAGCAGTCAGTCCGGGACAGGGGGAAACACCATATATTTT. Translation: CASSQSGTGGNTIYF.

The chain carries TRBV29-1 and TRBJ1-1; the D gene is possibly TRBD1 (6 bases). The CDR3 covers 12 residues. Germline-derived CDR1 and CDR2 are SQVTM and ANQGSEA. The V end lost 7 bases, the J end lost 1 base, and 10 bases lay between the germline ends. CDR3 region: CSALTGNTEAFF. CDR3 bases: TGCAGCGCGTTGACAGGGAACACTGAAGCTTTCTTT.

This chain links TRBV5-1 with TRBJ1-1, with D maybe TRBD1 (6 bases). The CDR3 runs to 14 residues. Trimming left V 1 base short and J 5 bases short, with 12 bases between. Germline V gives CDR1 SGHRS, CDR2 YFSETQ. CDR3 amino acids: CASSLPAQGTEAFF. CDR3 sequence (DNA): TGCGCCAGCAGCTTGCCGGCCCAGGGGACTGAAGCTTTCTTT.